Sequencing of this T cell receptor (beta chain) was carried out in a study of early T cells in non-severe SARS-CoV-2 infection. About the research overall: Sequencing of unsorted whole blood was done on bulk RNA, leaving chains unpaired.

V lost 5 bases and J lost 2; bases outside the gene matches: 5. In germline, CDR1 is SGHAT, CDR2 FQNNGV. The CDR3 covers 14 residues. Overall study findings and caveats: VDJdb matching skewed toward anti-spike CD8 responses, missing private and CD4 specificities.

This clonotype was seen a handful of times. Its antigen is not known. Tagging with unique molecular identifiers was applied to individual cDNA molecules. TCRdb ran MiXCR on the 5' RACE reads and lists one entry per CDR3 protein. The sample yields some 85,000 distinct CDR3 sequences, roughly 13% seen once. The sequence was collected from an adult who was a healthcare worker with PCR-confirmed SARS-CoV-2 infection or an uninfected control (not recorded which). Sequencing was performed on whole blood. The chain uses TRBV11-2 and TRBJ2-7, with 8 bases identical to TRBD2. The CDR3 bases are TGTGCCAGCAGCAGTCCGGGGGGGCCCTACGAGCAGTACTTC. Translating gives CASSSPGGPYEQYF.